A selection of T cell receptor beta chains follows, all from one sample in a study of graft-versus-host responses after intestinal transplantation. Clones were sequenced by immunoSEQ multiplex PCR, and TCRdb holds only the in-frame ones, with some missing. The sample has about 9,800 clones, approximately 89% seen once. The sequencing here drew on PBMCs, taken roughly 46 days after intestinal transplant. These receptors were obtained from a human patient who received an intestinal transplant, so some T cells may come from the graft donor. CDR3s include the opening cysteine and the closing phenylalanine or tryptophan. D genes are given only for firm matches. Only part of the rows carry a size: once, few, many, or a class if the clone is expanded.

v_call	clone_size	d_call	j_call	cdr3_nt	cdr3_aa
TRBV6-5	NA	NA	TRBJ1-6	TGTGCCAGCCGGACAGAGAGCTCCTATAATTCACCCCTCCACTTT	CASRTESSYNSPLHF
TRBV13	NA	TRBD1	TRBJ1-3	TGTGCCAGCAGGACGGGACAGGCAAACACCATATATTTT	CASRTGQANTIYF
TRBV4-1	NA	NA	TRBJ2-7	TGCGCCAGCAGCCAGAACAATGGGGGGACCTCCTACGAGCAGTACTTC	CASSQNNGGTSYEQYF
TRBV5-6	NA	NA	TRBJ2-1	TGTGCCAGCAGGCCACAGGGTTCGGGATACAATGAGCAGTTCTTC	CASRPQGSGYNEQFF
TRBV6-6	once	NA	TRBJ2-7	TGTGCCAGCAGCCCGGTCGGCTACGAGCAGTACTTC	CASSPVGYEQYF
TRBV6-6	NA	TRBD2	TRBJ2-2	TGTGCCCGCGGGGGGGGAAGGGACACCGGGGAGCTGTTTTTT	CARGGGRDTGELFF
TRBV7-2	NA	NA	TRBJ2-2	TGTGCCAGCAGGACAGGGAACACCGGGGAGCTGTTTTTT	CASRTGNTGELFF
TRBV12-5	NA	NA	TRBJ2-2	TGTGCTAGTGTGGGCAGGGCCGGGGAGCTGTTTTTT	CASVGRAGELFF
TRBV6-5	NA	TRBD1	TRBJ1-1	TGTGCCAGCAGTGCGGACAGGCCGAACACTGAAGCTTTCTTT	CASSADRPNTEAFF
TRBV19	NA	NA	TRBJ1-5	TGTGCCAGTAGTAAACGGGGGACGGCCACTTATAGCAATCAGCCCCAGCATTTT	CASSKRGTATYSNQPQHF
TRBV7-3	NA	NA	TRBJ2-1	TGTGCCAGCAGCTTATACGGCGATTACAATGAGCAGTTCTTC	CASSLYGDYNEQFF
TRBV5-5	NA	TRBD1	TRBJ2-2	TGTGCCAGCAGCTTCTTAGACAGGGGGACCGGGGAGCTGTTTTTT	CASSFLDRGTGELFF
TRBV5-6	NA	TRBD1	TRBJ1-2	TGTGCCAGCAGCCGAACGGGACAGGGGAATGGCTACACCTTC	CASSRTGQGNGYTF
TRBV2	NA	NA	TRBJ2-7	TGTGCCAGCAGGGGTCGCGACTACGAGCAGTACTTC	CASRGRDYEQYF
TRBV2	NA	NA	TRBJ2-3	TGTGCCAGCAGTGAAGCGCTTGGCAGAGGTCCAGATACGCAGTATTTT	CASSEALGRGPDTQYF
TRBV7-9	NA	NA	TRBJ2-2	TGTGCCAGCAGCAAAACATCCACCGGGGAGCTGTTTTTT	CASSKTSTGELFF
TRBV7-2	NA	NA	TRBJ2-7	TGTGCCAGCAGCTTAGGGGCTGGGGCCTACGAGCAGTACTTC	CASSLGAGAYEQYF
TRBV28	NA	NA	TRBJ2-1	TGTGCCAGCAGCAAATACTGGTACTCCTACAATGAGCAGTTCTTC	CASSKYWYSYNEQFF
TRBV4-1	NA	NA	TRBJ2-5	TGCGCCAGCAGCCATGATCCTGCCTCTGGCGCTGGAGAGACCCAGTACTTC	CASSHDPASGAGETQYF
TRBV15	NA	NA	TRBJ2-1	TGTGCCACCAGCAGGGGACTTGGGAATGAGCAGTTCTTC	CATSRGLGNEQFF
TRBV13	NA	TRBD2	TRBJ2-3	TGTGCCAGCAGCTACCCTAGCGGGAGAATCTCAGATACGCAGTATTTT	CASSYPSGRISDTQYF
TRBV7-8	NA	NA	TRBJ2-5	TGTGCCAGCAGCGCCGGACAAGAGACCCAGTACTTC	CASSAGQETQYF
TRBV11-2	NA	NA	TRBJ2-5	TGTGCCAGCAGCTTAGAGGCTGTCGGCGGTGAGACCCAGTACTTC	CASSLEAVGGETQYF
TRBV19	NA	TRBD2	TRBJ2-5	TGTGCCAGTAGTATAGCGGGAGGGCAAGAGACCCAGTACTTC	CASSIAGGQETQYF
TRBV5-6	NA	NA	TRBJ2-3	TGTGCCAGCAGCTCCCAGACGGGCCATGGCACAGATACGCAGTATTTT	CASSSQTGHGTDTQYF
TRBV4-1	NA	NA	TRBJ2-5	TGCGCCAGCAGCCAAATAAATATCCAAGAGACCCAGTACTTC	CASSQINIQETQYF
TRBV4-1	NA	NA	TRBJ1-1	TGCGCCAGCAGCCAATCGATTTTTCCAGGGCCAAAGCCGAACACTGAAGCTTTCTTT	CASSQSIFPGPKPNTEAFF
TRBV29-1	NA	NA	TRBJ1-1	TGCAGCGTTGACAGGGAAGCTTTCTTT	CSVDREAFF
TRBV28	NA	TRBD1	TRBJ1-1	TGTGCCAGCAGCCGAGAGCAGGGGGCGCGCACTGAAGCTTTCTTT	CASSREQGARTEAFF
TRBV5-1	once	NA	TRBJ1-4	TGCGCCAGCAGCTTGGAACCTACCACTAATTCAAAACTGTTTTTT	CASSLEPTTNSKLFF
TRBV30	NA	TRBD2	TRBJ2-7	TGTGCCTGTCCGGGGACTAGCGGCTACGAGCAGTACTTC	CACPGTSGYEQYF
TRBV9	NA	TRBD2	TRBJ2-2	TGTGCCAGCAGCGTCACTAGCGAGAACACCGGGGAGCTGTTTTTT	CASSVTSENTGELFF
TRBV5-5	few	TRBD1	TRBJ1-1	TGTGCCAGCAGCTTGTTAAGACAGGGGGGGACTGAAGCTTTCTTT	CASSLLRQGGTEAFF
TRBV27	NA	NA	TRBJ2-5	TGTGCCAGCAGTTTATGGAAGGGGGAAGAGACCCAGTACTTC	CASSLWKGEETQYF
TRBV4-1	NA	NA	TRBJ1-5	TGCGCCAGCAGCCAAAACAGGTATCAGCCCCAGCATTTT	CASSQNRYQPQHF
TRBV19	once	NA	TRBJ1-6	TGTGCCAGTAGTGTCCGAAATCCCTATAATTCACCCCTCCACTTT	CASSVRNPYNSPLHF
TRBV5-1	NA	NA	TRBJ1-1	TGCGCCAGCAGCTTGCCGGAGGACACTGAAGCTTTCTTT	CASSLPEDTEAFF
TRBV6-9	NA	NA	TRBJ2-7	TGTGCCAGCAGTTACTCGACAGGTCCCTACGAGCAGTACTTC	CASSYSTGPYEQYF
TRBV7-9	NA	NA	TRBJ2-1	TGTGCCAGCAGCCCCGCCCCCCCCAATGAGCAGTTCTTC	CASSPAPPNEQFF
TRBV9	NA	NA	TRBJ2-1	TGTGCCAGCAGCCTAGGAAGGGCCGCGCCGTTCTTC	CASSLGRAAPFF
TRBV9	NA	NA	TRBJ2-1	TGTGCCAGCTCACAGGGCAATGAGCAGTTCTTC	CASSQGNEQFF
TRBV7-3	NA	NA	TRBJ1-1	TGTGCCAGCAGCTTAGGACAGAACACTGAAGCTTTCTTT	CASSLGQNTEAFF
TRBV7-9	NA	NA	TRBJ2-5	TGTGCCAGCAGCATAATCGGCGCACAGGGAACACAAGAGACCCAGTACTTC	CASSIIGAQGTQETQYF
TRBV4-1	NA	NA	TRBJ2-7	TGCGCCAGCAGCCCAGAGGTAGGGTCCCACGAGCAGTACTTC	CASSPEVGSHEQYF
TRBV5-1	NA	NA	TRBJ1-3	TGCGCCAGCAGCTTGGTGGATGGAGGAAACACCATATATTTT	CASSLVDGGNTIYF
TRBV4-1	NA	NA	TRBJ2-5	TGCGCCAGCAGCCAAGACAGGGGTCTACAAGAGACCCAGTACTTC	CASSQDRGLQETQYF
TRBV19	NA	NA	TRBJ1-1	TGTGCCAGTAGAGGGTTTGGGGGTGGGACTGAAGCTTTCTTT	CASRGFGGGTEAFF
TRBV27	NA	NA	TRBJ2-7	TGTGCCAGCAGTCCCAGGGGGGGGAGCTCCTACGAGCAGTATTTC	CASSPRGGSSYEQYF
TRBV6-1	NA	NA	TRBJ1-1	TGTGCCAGCCAAATCTGGGGCGAGAACACTGAAGCTTTCTTT	CASQIWGENTEAFF
TRBV4-1	once	NA	TRBJ1-1	TGCGCCAGCAGCCCATTGACAGGCCCCACTGAAGCTTTCTTT	CASSPLTGPTEAFF
TRBV5-1	NA	TRBD1	TRBJ1-2	TGCGCCAGCAGCGACACCGGGACAGGGTCCAACTATGGCTACACCTTC	CASSDTGTGSNYGYTF
TRBV19	once	TRBD1	TRBJ2-7	TGTGCCAGTAGCCATTGGACAGGGGAGCACGAGCAGTACTTC	CASSHWTGEHEQYF
TRBV6-5	NA	NA	TRBJ1-6	TGTGCCAGCAGTTTTCGGCTAGGGACAACTAATTCACCCCTCCACTTT	CASSFRLGTTNSPLHF
TRBV6-1	NA	TRBD1	TRBJ2-3	TGTGCCAGCAGTGCCCGGACAGGGGAAATCGCAGATACGCAGTATTTT	CASSARTGEIADTQYF
TRBV5-4	NA	NA	TRBJ2-1	TGTGCCAGCAGCTTGGACTGGGGGGCTAGCAATGAGCAGTTCTTC	CASSLDWGASNEQFF
TRBV7-2	NA	NA	TRBJ2-3	TGTGCCAGCAGCTTAGTTCGGCTAGACCCAAAAGCGCAGTATTTT	CASSLVRLDPKAQYF
TRBV29-1	NA	NA	TRBJ1-4	TGCAGCCTTCGAGGGAGGGGGGAAAAACTGTTTTTT	CSLRGRGEKLFF
TRBV6-1	NA	NA	TRBJ1-2	TGTGCCAGCAGTGAAGATTCCGGACTCAGAGGAGATGGCTACACCTTC	CASSEDSGLRGDGYTF
TRBV28	NA	NA	TRBJ2-1	TGTGCCAGCAGCCTCACCGCCGGGAATGAGCAGTTCTTC	CASSLTAGNEQFF